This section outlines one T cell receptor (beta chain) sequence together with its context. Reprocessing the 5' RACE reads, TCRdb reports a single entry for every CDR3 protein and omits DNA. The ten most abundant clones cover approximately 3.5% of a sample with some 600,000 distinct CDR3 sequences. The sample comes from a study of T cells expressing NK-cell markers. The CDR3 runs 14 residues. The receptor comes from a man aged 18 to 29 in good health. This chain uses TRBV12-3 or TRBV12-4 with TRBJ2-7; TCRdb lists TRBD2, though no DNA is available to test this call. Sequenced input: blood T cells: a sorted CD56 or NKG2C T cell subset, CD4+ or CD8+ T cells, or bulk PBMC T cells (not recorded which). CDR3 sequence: CASKFGTSGGLQYF.